Below, 14 T cell receptor beta chains from the same sample are listed, as sequenced in a study of blood T cell repertoires in COVID-19. The protocol was immunoSEQ multiplex PCR, while the TCRdb copy is restricted to in-frame clones and leaves out a portion. The sample yields roughly 80,000 clones, 80% seen once. The sample consisted of peripheral blood. These receptors were obtained from a man between 60 and 70 years old with active or convalescent COVID-19.

This clone occurred once. The CDR3 sequence is CASSQNRGNTQYF. For the CDR3, the DNA is TGTGCCAGCAGCCAAAACAGGGGGAATACGCAGTATTTT. V and J are TRBV3-1 (or the pseudogene TRBV3-2) and TRBJ2-3; 8 bases agree with TRBD1. This CDR3 region has 13 residues. Trimming cost V 2 bases and J 7 bases; bases outside gene matches: 2. Per germline, CDR1 LGHDT and CDR2 YNNKEL (reference sequence).

The chain joins TRBV9 to TRBJ2-7; 7 bases are shared with TRBD1. After removal of 5 bases from V and 3 bases from J, the junction contained 8 bases not matched to a gene. This CDR3 is built from 14 residues. Looked up from germline, CDR1 is SGDLS and CDR2 is YYNGEE. The CDR3 is CASSETGVGYEQYF. CDR3 bases: TGTGCCAGCAGTGAAACAGGGGTAGGCTACGAGCAGTACTTC.

This chain uses TRBV6-4 with TRBJ1-5, with TRBD1 matching 9 bases. The CDR3 runs 19 residues. The V and J ends lost 7 bases and 0 bases, in that order; junction bases with no gene match: 16. CDR1 is MRHNA and CDR2 is SNTAGT in the germline V gene. As DNA, the CDR3 is TGTGCCAGCACCCCGCGACAGGGGGGACTACCTAATAGCAATCAGCCCCAGCATTTT. Encoded protein: CASTPRQGGLPNSNQPQHF.

V gene TRBV19 combines with J gene TRBJ1-3; TRBD1 agrees at 8 bases. CDR3 length: 14 amino acids. The V segment lost 4 bases and the J segment 3 bases; nucleotides outside the gene matches: 2. Per germline, CDR1 LNHDA and CDR2 SQIVND (reference sequence). CDR3 DNA: TGTGCCAGTAGTACAGGGGGCTTTGGAAACACCATATATTTT. Its protein product is CASSTGGFGNTIYF.

The rearrangement joins TRBV19 to TRBJ2-2; 9 nucleotides line up with TRBD1. Germline CDR1 is LNHDA and CDR2 is SQIVND (reference sequence). The CDR3 has 15 residues. V shed 3 bases, J shed 4 bases, and the junction held 3 bases outside the gene matches. This chain's CDR3 is CASSMGQGGTGELFF. CDR3 nucleotides: TGTGCCAGTAGTATGGGACAGGGCGGCACCGGGGAGCTGTTTTTT.

The chain has TRBV7-9 and TRBJ2-4; D gene ambiguous. In germline, CDR1 is SEHNR, CDR2 FQNEAQ (reference sequence). The CDR3 has 13 residues. The ends were cut back, 6 bases at V and 2 bases at J, with 8 bases in the middle. CDR3 sequence: CASSYSTKNIQYF. DNA of the CDR3: TGTGCCAGCAGTTACTCGACCAAAAACATTCAGTACTTC. The complete variable domain, with remaining parts taken from reference TRBV7-9 and TRBJ2-4, reads DTGVSQNPRHKITKRGQNVTFRCDPISEHNRLYWYRQTLGQGPEFLTYFQNEAQLEKSRLLSDRFSAERPKGSFSTLEIQRTEQGDSAMYLCASSYSTKNIQYFGAGTRLSVL.

The rearrangement joins TRBV12-5 to TRBJ2-1, with no clear D. The V and J ends lost 0 bases and 8 bases respectively, with 5 bases between them. The CDR3 contains 12 residues. CDR1 and CDR2 (germline): LGHNT, FRNRAP. For the CDR3, the DNA is TGTGCTAGTGGTTTGGTACTGGATGAGCAGTTCTTC. It specifies CASGLVLDEQFF.

This chain uses TRBV6-2 or TRBV6-3 with TRBJ1-5; TRBD1 agrees at 7 bases. CDR1 MNHEY and CDR2 SVGEGT come from the germline V gene. The junction had 5 bases not matched to a gene; V was cut back by 0 bases and J by 6 bases. The CDR3 consists of 15 residues. CDR3 in DNA: TGTGCCAGCAGTTACTCGGGACAGTCGGGTCAGCCCCAGCATTTT. This codes for CASSYSGQSGQPQHF.

This chain links TRBV7-3 with TRBJ2-3; the D gene is possibly TRBD1 (5 bases). The CDR3 contains 14 residues. V was shortened by 10 bases and J by 0 bases, with 14 bases between the two germline ends. Germline assignment: CDR1 SGHTA and CDR2 FQGTGA. CDR3 in amino acids: CATTQGRSTDTQYF. As DNA, the CDR3 is TGTGCCACCACTCAGGGTCGTAGCACAGATACGCAGTATTTT.

This clone showed up just a few times. The same CDR3 arises from other DNA sequences in this sample as well. The chain is built from TRBV5-8 and TRBJ1-4; TRBD1 aligns across 8 bases. CDR1 is SGHTS, CDR2 YDEGEE, per germline. There are 16 residues in the CDR3. V dropped 4 bases and J dropped 0; count of bases not matched to a gene: 5. This CDR3 reads CASSPGQGATNEKLFF. Written as DNA, the CDR3 is TGTGCCAGCAGCCCAGGACAGGGAGCAACTAATGAAAAACTGTTTTTT.

This sequence joins TRBV11-2 and TRBJ1-2, with D possibly being TRBD1 (6 bases). CDR3 size: 14 residues. Per the germline V gene, CDR1 is SGHAT and CDR2 is FQNNGV. The V and J ends lost 5 bases and 3 bases respectively, with 13 bases between them. The CDR3 sequence is CASSDPQGYYGYTF. CDR3 nucleotides: TGTGCCAGCAGCGACCCACAGGGATACTATGGCTACACCTTC.

The J gene is TRBJ1-1, the V gene TRBV7-6; 10 nucleotides align to TRBD1. This CDR3 is 18 amino acids long. Trimming took 2 bases from V and 4 from J; bases not matched to a gene: 13. The germline CDR1 and CDR2 sequences are SGHVS and FNYEAQ. The CDR3: CASSLQPLTGGAGTEAFF. The DNA for the CDR3 is TGTGCCAGCAGCTTACAGCCCTTGACAGGGGGCGCGGGCACTGAAGCTTTCTTT.

V and J are TRBV7-9 and TRBJ1-5; TRBD1 aligns across 8 bases. Germline lookup yields CDR1 SEHNR and CDR2 FQNEAQ (reference sequence). Trimming removed 0 bases from V and 7 bases from J; junction bases left unmatched: 5. The CDR3 is made up of 15 amino acids. The CDR3 protein is CASSLATGDSQPQHF. The CDR3 bases are TGTGCCAGCAGCTTAGCGACAGGGGATAGCCAGCCCCAGCATTTT.

V gene TRBV18 combines with J gene TRBJ1-5; the match to TRBD1 covers 9 bases. Germline V gene data show CDR1 as KGHSH and CDR2 as LQKENI. The CDR3 length is 15 residues. V lost 1 base, J lost 6 bases, and 4 bases stayed unmatched. In nucleotides, the CDR3 is TGTGCCAGCTCACCACGGACAGGGGATGTTCAGCCCCAGCATTTT. As protein: CASSPRTGDVQPQHF.